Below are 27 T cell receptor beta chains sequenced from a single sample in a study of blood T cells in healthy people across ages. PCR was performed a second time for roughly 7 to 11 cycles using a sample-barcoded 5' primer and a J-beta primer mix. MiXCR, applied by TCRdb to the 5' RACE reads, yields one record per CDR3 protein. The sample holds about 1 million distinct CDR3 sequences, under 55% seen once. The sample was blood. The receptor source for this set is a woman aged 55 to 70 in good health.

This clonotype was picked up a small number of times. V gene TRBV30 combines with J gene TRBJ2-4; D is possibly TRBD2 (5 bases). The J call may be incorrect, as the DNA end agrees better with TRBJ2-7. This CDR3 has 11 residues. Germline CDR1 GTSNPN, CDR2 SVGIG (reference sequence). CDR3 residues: CAWGEPYEQYF. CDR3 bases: TGTGCCTGGGGGGAGCCCTACGAGCAGTACTTC.

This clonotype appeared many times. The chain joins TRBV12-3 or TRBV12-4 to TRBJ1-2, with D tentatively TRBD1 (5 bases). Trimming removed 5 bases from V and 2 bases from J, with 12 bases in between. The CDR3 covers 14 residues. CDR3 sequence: CASSPGTENYGYTF. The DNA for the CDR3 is TGTGCCAGCAGTCCTGGGACGGAGAACTATGGCTACACCTTC.

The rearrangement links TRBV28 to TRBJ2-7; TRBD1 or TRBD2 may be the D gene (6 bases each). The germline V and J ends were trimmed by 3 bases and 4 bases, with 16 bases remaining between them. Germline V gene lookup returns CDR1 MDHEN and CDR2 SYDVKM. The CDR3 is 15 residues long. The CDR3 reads CASSLMGGADYEQYF. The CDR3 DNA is TGTGCCAGCAGTTTGATGGGGGGCGCGGATTACGAGCAGTACTTC. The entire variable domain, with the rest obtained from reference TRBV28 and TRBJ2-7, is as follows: DVKVTQSSRYLVKRTGEKVFLECVQDMDHENMFWYRQDPGLGLRLIYFSYDVKMKEKGDIPEGYSVSREKKERFSLILESASTNQTSMYLCASSLMGGADYEQYFGPGTRLTVT.

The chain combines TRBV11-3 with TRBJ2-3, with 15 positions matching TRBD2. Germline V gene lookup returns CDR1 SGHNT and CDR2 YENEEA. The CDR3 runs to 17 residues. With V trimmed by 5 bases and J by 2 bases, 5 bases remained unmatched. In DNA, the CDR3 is TGTGCCAGCAGCCCCGGACTAGCGGGAGGGGCCACAGATACGCAGTATTTT. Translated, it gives CASSPGLAGGATDTQYF.

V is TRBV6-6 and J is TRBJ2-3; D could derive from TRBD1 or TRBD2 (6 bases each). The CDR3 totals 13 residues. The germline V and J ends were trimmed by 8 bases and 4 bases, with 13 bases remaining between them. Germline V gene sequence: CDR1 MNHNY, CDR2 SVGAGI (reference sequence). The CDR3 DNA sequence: TGTGCCAGCGTTCCGGGGGCCTCAGATACGCAGTATTTT. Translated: CASVPGASDTQYF.

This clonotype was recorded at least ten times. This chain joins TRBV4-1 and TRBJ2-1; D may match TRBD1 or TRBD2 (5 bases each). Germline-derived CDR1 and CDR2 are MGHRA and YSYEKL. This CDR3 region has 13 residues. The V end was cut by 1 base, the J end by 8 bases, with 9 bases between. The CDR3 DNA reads TGCGCCAGCAGCCAAGGTGGGACCGATGAGCAGTTCTTC. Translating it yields CASSQGGTDEQFF.

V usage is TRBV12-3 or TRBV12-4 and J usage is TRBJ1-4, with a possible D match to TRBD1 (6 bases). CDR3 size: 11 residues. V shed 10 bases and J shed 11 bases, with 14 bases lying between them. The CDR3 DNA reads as TGTGCCACCGCTAAGGGGGGGAAACTGTTTTTT. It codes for CATAKGGKLFF.

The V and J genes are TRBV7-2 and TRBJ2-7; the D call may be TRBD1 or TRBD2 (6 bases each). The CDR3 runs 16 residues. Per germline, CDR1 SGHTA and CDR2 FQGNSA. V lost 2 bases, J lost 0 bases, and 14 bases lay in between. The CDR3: CASSLKGGSSSYEQYF. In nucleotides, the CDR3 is TGTGCCAGCAGCTTAAAGGGGGGATCGAGCTCCTACGAGCAGTACTTC.

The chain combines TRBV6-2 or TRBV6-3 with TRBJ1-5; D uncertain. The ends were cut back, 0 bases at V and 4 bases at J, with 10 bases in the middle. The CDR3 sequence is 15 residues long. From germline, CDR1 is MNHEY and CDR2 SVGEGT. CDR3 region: CASSYSTQINQPQHF. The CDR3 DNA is TGTGCCAGCAGTTACTCGACGCAGATTAATCAGCCCCAGCATTTT.

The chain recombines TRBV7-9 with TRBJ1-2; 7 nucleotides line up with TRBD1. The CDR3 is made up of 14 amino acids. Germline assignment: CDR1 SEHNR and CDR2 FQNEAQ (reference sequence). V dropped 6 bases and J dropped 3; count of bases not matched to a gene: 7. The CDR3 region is CASRTKGADYGYTF. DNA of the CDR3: TGTGCCAGCAGAACAAAGGGGGCGGACTATGGCTACACCTTC.

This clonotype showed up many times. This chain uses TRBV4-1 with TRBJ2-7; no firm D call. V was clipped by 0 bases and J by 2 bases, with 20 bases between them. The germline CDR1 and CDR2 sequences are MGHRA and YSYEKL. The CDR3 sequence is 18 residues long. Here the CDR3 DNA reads TGCGCCAGCAGCCAAGACAACGGCTGGTGGCAGGAGCCCTACGAGCAGTACTTC. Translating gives CASSQDNGWWQEPYEQYF.

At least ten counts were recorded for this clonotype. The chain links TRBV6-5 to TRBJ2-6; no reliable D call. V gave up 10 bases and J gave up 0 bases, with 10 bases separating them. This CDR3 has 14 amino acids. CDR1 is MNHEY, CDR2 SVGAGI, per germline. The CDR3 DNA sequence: TGTGCCACCGTGGAAAGCTCTGGGGCCAACGTCCTGACTTTC. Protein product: CATVESSGANVLTF.

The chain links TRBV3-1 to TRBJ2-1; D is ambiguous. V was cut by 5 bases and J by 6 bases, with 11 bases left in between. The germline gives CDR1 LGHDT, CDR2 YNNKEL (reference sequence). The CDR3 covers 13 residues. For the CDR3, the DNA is TGTGCCAGCAGCACATCGACCGGCAATGAGCAGTTCTTC. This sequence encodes CASSTSTGNEQFF.

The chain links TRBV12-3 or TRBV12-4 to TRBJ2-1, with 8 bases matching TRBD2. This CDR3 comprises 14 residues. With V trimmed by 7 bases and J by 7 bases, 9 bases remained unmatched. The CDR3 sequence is CASTPSGRLNEQFF. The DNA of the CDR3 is TGTGCCAGCACACCCAGCGGGAGACTGAATGAGCAGTTCTTC.

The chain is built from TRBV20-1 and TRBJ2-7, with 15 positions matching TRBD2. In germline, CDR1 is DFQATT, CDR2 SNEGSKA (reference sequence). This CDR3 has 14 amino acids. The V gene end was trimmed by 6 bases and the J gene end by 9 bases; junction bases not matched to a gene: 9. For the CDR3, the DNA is TGCAGTGCCCCCCCGGGACTAGCGGGAGGCGGGCAGTACTTC. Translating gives CSAPPGLAGGGQYF.

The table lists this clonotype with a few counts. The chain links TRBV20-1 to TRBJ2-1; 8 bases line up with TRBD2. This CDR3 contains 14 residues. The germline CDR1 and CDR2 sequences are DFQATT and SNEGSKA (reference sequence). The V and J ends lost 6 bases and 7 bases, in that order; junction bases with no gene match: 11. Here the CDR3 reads CSAPELADWNEQFF. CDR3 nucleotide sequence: TGCAGTGCCCCTGAACTAGCGGACTGGAATGAGCAGTTCTTC.

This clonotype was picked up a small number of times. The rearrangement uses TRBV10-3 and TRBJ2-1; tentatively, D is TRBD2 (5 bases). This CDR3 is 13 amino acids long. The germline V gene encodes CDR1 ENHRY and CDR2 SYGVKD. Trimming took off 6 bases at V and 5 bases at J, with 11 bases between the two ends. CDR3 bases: TGTGCCATCAGGAGGGATATCGACAATGAGCAGTTCTTC. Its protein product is CAIRRDIDNEQFF.

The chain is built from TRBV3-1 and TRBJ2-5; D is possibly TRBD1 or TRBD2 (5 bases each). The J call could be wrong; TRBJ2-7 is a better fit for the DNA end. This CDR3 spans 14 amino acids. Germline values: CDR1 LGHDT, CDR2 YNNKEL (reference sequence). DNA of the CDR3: TGTGCCAGCAGCCAAGCGGGACCCGTTTACGAGCAGTACTTC. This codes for CASSQAGPVYEQYF.

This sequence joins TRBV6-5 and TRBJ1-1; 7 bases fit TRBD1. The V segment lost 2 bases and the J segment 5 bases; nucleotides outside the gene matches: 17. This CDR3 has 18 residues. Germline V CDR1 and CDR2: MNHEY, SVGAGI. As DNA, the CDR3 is TGTGCCAGCAGTTACAGACAGGGTAAAAGACAGGGTGCAACTGAAGCTTTCTTT. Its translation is CASSYRQGKRQGATEAFF.

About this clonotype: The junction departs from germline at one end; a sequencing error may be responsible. Written as DNA, the CDR3 is TGTGCCAGCAGGGAAGGGACAGGGCCCCGGGAGCAGTACTTC. Residues: CASREGTGPREQYF. V and J are TRBV2 and TRBJ2-4; 9 bases are a match to TRBD1. Germline V gene data show CDR1 as SNHLY and CDR2 as FYNNEI. There are 14 residues in the CDR3.

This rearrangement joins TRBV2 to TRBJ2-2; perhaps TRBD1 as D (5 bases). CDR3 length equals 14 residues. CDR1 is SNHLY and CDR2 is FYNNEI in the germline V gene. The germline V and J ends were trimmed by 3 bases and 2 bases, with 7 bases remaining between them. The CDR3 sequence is CASSETANTGELFF. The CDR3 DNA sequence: TGTGCCAGCAGTGAGACAGCTAACACCGGGGAGCTGTTTTTT.

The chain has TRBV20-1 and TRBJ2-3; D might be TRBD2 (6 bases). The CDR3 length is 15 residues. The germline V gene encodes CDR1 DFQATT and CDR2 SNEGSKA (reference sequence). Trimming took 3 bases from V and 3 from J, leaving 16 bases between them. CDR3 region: CSARGSRELTDTQYF. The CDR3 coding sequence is TGCAGTGCTAGGGGCTCGCGGGAACTAACAGATACGCAGTATTTT.

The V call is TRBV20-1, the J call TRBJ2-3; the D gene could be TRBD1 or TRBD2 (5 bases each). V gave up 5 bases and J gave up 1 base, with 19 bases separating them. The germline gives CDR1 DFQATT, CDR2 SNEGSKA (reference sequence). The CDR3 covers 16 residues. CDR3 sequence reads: CSARPGGFGGTDTQYF. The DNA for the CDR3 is TGCAGTGCTCGGCCTGGGGGATTCGGGGGCACAGATACGCAGTATTTT.

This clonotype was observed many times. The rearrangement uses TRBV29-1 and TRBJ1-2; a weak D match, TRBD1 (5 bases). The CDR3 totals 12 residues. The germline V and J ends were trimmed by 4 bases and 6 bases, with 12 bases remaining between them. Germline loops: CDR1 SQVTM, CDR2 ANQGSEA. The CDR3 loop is CSVGAPGDGYTF. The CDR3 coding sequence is TGCAGCGTTGGTGCCCCGGGGGATGGCTACACCTTC.

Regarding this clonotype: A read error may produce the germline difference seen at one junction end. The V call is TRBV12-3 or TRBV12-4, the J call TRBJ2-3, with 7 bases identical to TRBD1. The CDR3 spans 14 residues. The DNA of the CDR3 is TGTGCCAGCAGTTTTGAGGGGGCCGGAGATATGCAGTATTTT. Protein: CASSFEGAGDMQYF.

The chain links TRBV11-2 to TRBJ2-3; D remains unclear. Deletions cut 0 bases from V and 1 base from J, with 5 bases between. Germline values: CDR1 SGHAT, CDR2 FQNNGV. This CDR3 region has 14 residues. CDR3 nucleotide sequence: TGTGCCAGCAGCTTAGATATTGGCACAGATACGCAGTATTTT. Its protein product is CASSLDIGTDTQYF.

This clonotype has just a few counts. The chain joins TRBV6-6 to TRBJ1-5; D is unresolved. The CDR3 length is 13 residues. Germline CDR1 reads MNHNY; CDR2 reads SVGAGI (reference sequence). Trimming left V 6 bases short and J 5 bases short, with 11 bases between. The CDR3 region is CASSPGVYQPQHF. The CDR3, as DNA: TGTGCCAGCAGCCCTGGAGTGTATCAGCCCCAGCATTTT.